Listed below are T cell receptor beta chains from one sample, sequenced in a study of cytomegalovirus exposure and HLA in healthy donors. Sequenced by immunoSEQ multiplex PCR; TCRdb stores in-frame clones only, minus some. This repertoire shows just over 150,000 clones, about 79% found once; its top ten account for around 0.97%. The sample was PBMCs. The source of these receptors is a woman in her forties or fifties in good health and CMV-seropositive. Both conserved end residues are part of each CDR3. Each record gives: V gene, J gene, CDR3 length, clone size, D gene, CDR3 protein, CDR3 DNA. A D gene is named only where the DNA matches it firmly. Not every row has a clone size; where given, it reads once, few, many or a size class.

TRBV5-4	TRBJ2-2	13	NA	NA	CASSLQNTGELFF	TGTGCCAGCAGCTTACAGAACACCGGGGAGCTGTTTTTT
TRBV7-9	TRBJ2-3	11	NA	NA	CAAEQTDTQYF	TGTGCCGCCGAACAGACAGATACGCAGTATTTT
TRBV4-1	TRBJ1-3	19	NA	NA	CASSQSPLGVLARGNTIYF	TGCGCCAGCAGCCAATCACCCCTGGGCGTATTGGCAAGGGGAAACACCATATATTTT
TRBV6-1	TRBJ2-3	16	few	TRBD2	CASSEASGGATDTQYF	TGTGCCAGCAGTGAAGCTAGCGGGGGGGCCACAGATACGCAGTATTTT
TRBV11-2	TRBJ2-7	11	NA	NA	CASSSQWEQYF	TGTGCCAGCAGCTCACAGTGGGAGCAGTACTTC
TRBV5-4	TRBJ2-7	16	NA	TRBD2	CASSRRTSGPTYEQYF	TGTGCCAGCAGTAGGAGGACTAGCGGGCCTACCTACGAGCAGTACTTC
TRBV2	TRBJ1-2	15	NA	TRBD1	CASSEGTGGYYGYTF	TGTGCCAGCAGTGAAGGAACAGGGGGGTACTATGGCTACACCTTC
TRBV28	TRBJ1-1	13	NA	NA	CASSLRGSREAFF	TGTGCCAGCAGTTTACGGGGATCTAGAGAAGCTTTCTTT
TRBV28	TRBJ2-1	15	NA	TRBD1	CATEPTGGGYNEQFF	TGTGCCACCGAACCAACAGGGGGAGGCTACAATGAGCAGTTCTTC
TRBV4-1	TRBJ2-7	16	NA	NA	CASSQVARDSYYEQYF	TGCGCCAGCAGCCAAGTGGCCCGGGACTCATACTACGAGCAGTACTTC
TRBV7-9	TRBJ2-7	14	few	TRBD1	CASLSDRVPYEQYF	TGTGCCAGCCTTTCGGACAGGGTCCCCTACGAGCAGTACTTC
TRBV6-5	TRBJ1-3	15	NA	TRBD1	CASSYSGRGGNTIYF	TGTGCCAGCAGTTACTCGGGCAGGGGGGGAAACACCATATATTTT
TRBV4-3	TRBJ2-1	14	NA	TRBD1	CASSQATGSWLQFF	TGCGCCAGCAGCCAGGCGACAGGGAGTTGGTTGCAGTTCTTC
TRBV10-3	TRBJ2-5	16	NA	NA	CAISVASSGMGETQYF	TGTGCCATCAGTGTGGCTAGTAGCGGTATGGGAGAGACCCAGTACTTC
TRBV5-1	TRBJ1-2	16	NA	TRBD1	CASSGEQGARGYGYTF	TGCGCCAGCAGCGGGGAACAGGGGGCGCGGGGCTATGGCTACACCTTC
TRBV6-1	TRBJ2-1	14	few	NA	CASRIDSSYNEQFF	TGTGCCAGCAGGATCGATAGCTCCTACAATGAGCAGTTCTTC
TRBV4-1	TRBJ2-1	17	NA	TRBD2	CASDPDGGRGGYNEQFF	TGCGCCAGCGATCCGGACGGTGGGCGGGGGGGCTACAATGAGCAGTTCTTC
TRBV10-3	TRBJ1-1	15	NA	TRBD1	CAISDRTGIYTEAFF	TGTGCCATCAGTGATAGGACAGGGATCTACACTGAAGCTTTCTTT
TRBV2	TRBJ1-2	16	few	NA	CASKNIRALSGDGYTF	TGTGCCAGCAAGAACATTCGGGCCCTTTCGGGGGATGGCTACACCTTC
TRBV15	TRBJ1-5	15	NA	NA	CATSRAVGVNQPQHF	TGTGCCACCAGCAGAGCAGTGGGAGTCAATCAGCCCCAGCATTTT
TRBV19	TRBJ1-4	16	NA	NA	CASRGSTGPEYEKLFF	TGTGCCAGTAGGGGATCGACAGGCCCGGAGTATGAAAAACTGTTTTTT
TRBV5-6	TRBJ2-3	13	NA	TRBD2	CASMSRGEDTQYF	TGTGCCAGCATGTCCCGGGGGGAGGATACGCAGTATTTT
TRBV25-1	TRBJ1-1	14	NA	TRBD1	CASRRGTGIPEAFF	TGTGCCAGCCGCCGGGGGACAGGGATCCCTGAAGCTTTCTTT
TRBV7-8	TRBJ1-4	16	NA	NA	CASSLASGALNEKLFF	TGTGCCAGCAGCTTAGCGTCAGGCGCTCTAAATGAAAAACTGTTTTTT
TRBV28	TRBJ1-1	14	NA	TRBD1	CASSSGTERTEAFF	TGTGCCAGCAGTTCGGGGACAGAGCGCACTGAAGCTTTCTTT
TRBV6-1	TRBJ2-7	14	once	NA	CASSAGLSIYEQYF	TGTGCCAGCAGTGCGGGACTGTCGATCTACGAGCAGTACTTC
TRBV6-6	TRBJ1-5	16	once	NA	CASSYSSEYSNQPQHF	TGTGCCAGCAGTTACTCCTCAGAATATAGCAATCAGCCCCAGCATTTT
TRBV4-1	TRBJ2-4	15	once	NA	CASSQERSTKNIQYF	TGCGCCAGCAGCCAAGAGAGGAGTACCAAAAACATTCAGTACTTC
TRBV21-1	TRBJ2-2	16	few	NA	CASSKRTRPNTGELFF	TGTGCCAGCAGCAAACGGACTAGACCAAACACCGGGGAGCTGTTTTTT
TRBV10-3	TRBJ2-7	14	NA	TRBD1	CAIRGGTGPYEQYF	TGTGCCATCAGGGGGGGGACAGGGCCCTACGAGCAGTACTTC